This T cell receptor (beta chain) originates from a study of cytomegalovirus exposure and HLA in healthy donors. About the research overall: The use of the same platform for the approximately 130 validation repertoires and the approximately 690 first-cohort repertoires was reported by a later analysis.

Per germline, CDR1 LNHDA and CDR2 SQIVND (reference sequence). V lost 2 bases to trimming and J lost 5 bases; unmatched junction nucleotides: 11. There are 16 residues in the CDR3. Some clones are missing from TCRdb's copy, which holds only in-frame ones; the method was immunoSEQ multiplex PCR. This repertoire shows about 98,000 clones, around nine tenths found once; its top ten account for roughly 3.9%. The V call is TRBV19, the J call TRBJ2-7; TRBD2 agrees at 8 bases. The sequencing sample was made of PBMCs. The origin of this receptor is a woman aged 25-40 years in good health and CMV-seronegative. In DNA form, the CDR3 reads TGTGCCAGTAGTATAACTAGCCGAGCGGGGGTCCACGAGCAGTACTTC. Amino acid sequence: CASSITSRAGVHEQYF.